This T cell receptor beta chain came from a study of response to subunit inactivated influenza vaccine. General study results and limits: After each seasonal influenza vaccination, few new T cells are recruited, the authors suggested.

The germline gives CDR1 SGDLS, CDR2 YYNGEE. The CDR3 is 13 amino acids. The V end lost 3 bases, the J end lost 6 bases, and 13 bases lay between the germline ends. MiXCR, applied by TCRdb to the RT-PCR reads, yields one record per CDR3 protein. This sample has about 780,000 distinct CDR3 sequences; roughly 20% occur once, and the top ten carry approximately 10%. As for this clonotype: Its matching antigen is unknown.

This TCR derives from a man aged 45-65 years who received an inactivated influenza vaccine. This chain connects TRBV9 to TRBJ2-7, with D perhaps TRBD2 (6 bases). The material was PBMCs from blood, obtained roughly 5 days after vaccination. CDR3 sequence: CASSAGVNLEQYF. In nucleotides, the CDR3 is TGTGCCAGCAGCGCGGGGGTAAACCTCGAGCAGTACTTC.